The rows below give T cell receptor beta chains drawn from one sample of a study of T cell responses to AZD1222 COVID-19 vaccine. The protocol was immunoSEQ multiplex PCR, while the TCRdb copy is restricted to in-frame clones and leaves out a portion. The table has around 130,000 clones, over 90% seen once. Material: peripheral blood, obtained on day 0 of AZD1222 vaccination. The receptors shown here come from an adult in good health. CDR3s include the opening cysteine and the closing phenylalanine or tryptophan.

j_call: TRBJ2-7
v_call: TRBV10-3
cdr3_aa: CAISDGLAGAYEQYF

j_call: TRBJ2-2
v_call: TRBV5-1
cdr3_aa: CASSVTVNTGELFF

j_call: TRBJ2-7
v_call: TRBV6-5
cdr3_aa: CASKRERGYYEQYF

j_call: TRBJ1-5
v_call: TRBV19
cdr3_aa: CASSIKGLNQPQHF

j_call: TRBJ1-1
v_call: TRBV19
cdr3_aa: CASSRARGRAEEAFF

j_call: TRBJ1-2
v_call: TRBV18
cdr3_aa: CASSPKLLQNLFYGYTF

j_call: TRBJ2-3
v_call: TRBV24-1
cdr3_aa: CATSDRIAGGSEKGDTQYF

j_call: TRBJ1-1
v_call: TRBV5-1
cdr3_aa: CASSPWDRGDTEAFF

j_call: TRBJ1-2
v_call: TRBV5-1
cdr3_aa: CASSLETSDLVVYGYTF

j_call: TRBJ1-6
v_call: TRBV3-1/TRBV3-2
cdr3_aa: CASSQVGGQVSPLHF

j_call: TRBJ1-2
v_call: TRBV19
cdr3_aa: CASSPLTGKYGYTF

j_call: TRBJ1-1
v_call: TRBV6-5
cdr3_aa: CASRSRQGVGAFF

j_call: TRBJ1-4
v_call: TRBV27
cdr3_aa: CASSPRDGNEKLFF

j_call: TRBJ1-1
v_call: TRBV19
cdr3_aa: CASKVGGQEPKRNF

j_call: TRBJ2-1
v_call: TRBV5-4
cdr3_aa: CASSRYNEQFF

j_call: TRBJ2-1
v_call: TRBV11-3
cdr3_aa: CASSLGQEFGEQFF

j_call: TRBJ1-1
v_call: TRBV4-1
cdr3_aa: CASSQVQGITEAFF

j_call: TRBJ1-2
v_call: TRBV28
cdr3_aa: CASSFPGNTLYGYTF

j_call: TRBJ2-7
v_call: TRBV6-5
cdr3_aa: CASKPTAESYEQYF

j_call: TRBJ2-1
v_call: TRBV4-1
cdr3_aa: CASSPGGTYNEQFF

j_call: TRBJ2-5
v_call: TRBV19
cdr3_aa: CASSKTRAETQYF

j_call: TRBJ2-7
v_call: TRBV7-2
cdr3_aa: CASSLGSSSATYEQYF

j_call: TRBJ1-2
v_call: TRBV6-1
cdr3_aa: CASSEGGWEGYGYTF

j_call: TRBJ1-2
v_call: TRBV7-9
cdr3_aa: CASSSPGTGARYGYTF

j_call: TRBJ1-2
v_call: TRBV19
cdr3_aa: CASGQQNYGYTF

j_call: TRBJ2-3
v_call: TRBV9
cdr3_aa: CASSANPKKTGGTDTQYF

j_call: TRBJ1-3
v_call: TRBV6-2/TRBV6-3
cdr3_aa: CASSYSAPSSGNTIYF

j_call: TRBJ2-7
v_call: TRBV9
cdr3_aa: CASSTGTSYEQYF

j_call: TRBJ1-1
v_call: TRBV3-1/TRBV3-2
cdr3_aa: CASSRGDRAEAFF

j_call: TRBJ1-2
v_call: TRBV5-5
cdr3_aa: CASSPGRGGRGYTF

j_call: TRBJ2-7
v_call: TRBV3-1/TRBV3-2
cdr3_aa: CASSPTRPKLGDLYEQYF

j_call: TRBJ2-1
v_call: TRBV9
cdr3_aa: CASSVASGGVDEQFF

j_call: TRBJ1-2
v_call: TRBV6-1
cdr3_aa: CASSDRGDYGYTF

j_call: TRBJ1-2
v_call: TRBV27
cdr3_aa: CASSLSAGNYGYTF

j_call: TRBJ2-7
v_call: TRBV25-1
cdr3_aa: CASSGGRGRLPYEQYF

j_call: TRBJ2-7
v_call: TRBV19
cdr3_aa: CASSIVMGNPYEQYF